This is a list of T cell receptor beta chains from one sample in a study of T cell repertoires in cytomegalovirus infection. One entry per CDR3 protein, called by TCRdb with MiXCR from the reads. The repertoire has more than 300,000 distinct CDR3 sequences, about 32% of them found once; the top ten carry about 13%. The antigens of these receptors remain unknown. The starting material was cultured PBMCs, obtained from culture after CMV antigen stimulation. Source of these receptors: a human donor in good health (CMV status not recorded). Some clones in this sample may be carry-over from other donors' samples. Each CDR3 is given without its conserved first and last residue. Each record gives: CDR3 length, V gene, clone size, J gene, CDR3 protein. Some rows have no size entry. The others give once, few or many, or a class for an expanded clone.

>13|TRBV19|-|TRBJ1-4
ASSILTGRSEKLF
>15|TRBV20-1|-|TRBJ1-6
SAERDFGDPYNSPLH
>12|TRBV7-3|few|TRBJ2-4
ASSLLGGTHIQY
>11|TRBV7-2|many|TRBJ1-6
ASSWPGASPLH
>13|TRBV7-6|few|TRBJ2-7
ASSGGLAGSYEQY
>16|TRBV7-2|few|TRBJ2-2
ASSLMSVGGGNTGELF
>11|TRBV29-1|-|TRBJ1-4
SVDTGKEEKLF
>9|TRBV6-2/TRBV6-3|-|TRBJ2-7
ASWTGFEQY
>12|TRBV7-9|-|TRBJ2-1
ASSHATGNNEQF
>13|TRBV5-8|-|TRBJ2-7
ASSGAGRTTYEQY
>12|TRBV30|-|TRBJ2-2
AWDKTRNTGELF
>13|TRBV11-3|few|TRBJ2-1
ASSTEGVSYNEQF
>14|TRBV7-8|many|TRBJ1-2
ASSFSAGTGNYGYT
>11|TRBV7-2|few|TRBJ1-2
ASSFVPAYGYT
>13|TRBV20-1|-|TRBJ2-7
SAKGAGISPYEQY